This T cell receptor beta chain was sequenced during a study of T and B cells in COVID-19 patients. Overall study: Median age was approximately 34 years in the recovered cohort and around 64 years in the active-infection cohort.

This clonotype appeared a few times. Its cognate antigen is unknown. From blood, about 240-500 ng of genomic DNA served as TRB template. Multiplex PCR with BIOMED2 TRB-A/B primer pools amplified TRB rearrangements. TCRdb called the multiplex PCR reads again in MiXCR, with one record for every CDR3 protein. The data hold 7,000 to 9,000 distinct CDR3 sequences, with approximately 35% observed a single time. With 5 bases clipped from V and 8 bases from J, the junction kept 9 bases outside the gene matches. The CDR3 has 15 amino acids. Germline V gene data show CDR1 as LNHNV and CDR2 as YYDKDF (reference sequence). General observations from the study: Clonality of TRB repertoires was high in active COVID-19; recovery brought above-healthy diversity and richness. CD4+, regulatory T cell, CD8+ and sorted SARS-CoV-2-responsive or tetramer+ T cells were not yet sequenced. Few blood samples existed from mildly ill patients during symptoms or early in severe cases.

The sequence came from a human donor with active COVID-19. The chain is built from TRBV15 and TRBJ2-1, with 10 bases lining up with TRBD2. What was sequenced was blood. Here the CDR3 reads CATSRRASGSDEQFF. The CDR3 DNA is TGTGCCACCAGCCGAAGGGCTAGCGGGAGTGATGAGCAGTTCTTC.